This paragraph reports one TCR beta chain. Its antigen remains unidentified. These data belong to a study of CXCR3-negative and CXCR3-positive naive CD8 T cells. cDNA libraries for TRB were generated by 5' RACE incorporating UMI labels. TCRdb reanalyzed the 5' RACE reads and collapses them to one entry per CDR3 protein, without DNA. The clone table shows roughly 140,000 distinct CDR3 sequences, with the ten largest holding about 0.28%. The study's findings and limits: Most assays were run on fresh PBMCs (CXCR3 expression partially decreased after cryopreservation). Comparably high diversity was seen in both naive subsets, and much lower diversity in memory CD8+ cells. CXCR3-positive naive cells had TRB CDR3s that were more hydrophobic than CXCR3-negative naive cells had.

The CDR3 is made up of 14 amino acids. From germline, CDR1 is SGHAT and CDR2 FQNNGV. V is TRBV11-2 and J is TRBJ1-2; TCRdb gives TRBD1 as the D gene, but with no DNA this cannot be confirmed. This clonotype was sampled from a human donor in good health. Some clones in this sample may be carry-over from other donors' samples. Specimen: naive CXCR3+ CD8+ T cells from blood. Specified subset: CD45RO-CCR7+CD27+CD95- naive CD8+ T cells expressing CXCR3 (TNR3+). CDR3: CASSTPDRGYGYTF.